This T cell receptor beta chain is drawn from a study of T cell responses to AZD1222 COVID-19 vaccine. Method: immunoSEQ multiplex PCR; TCRdb's copy keeps in-frame clones and lacks some. Here the sample spans 130,000 or so clones, 85% to 90% being singletons. The clonotype was recovered from an adult in good health. This specimen consisted of peripheral blood, obtained on day 0 of AZD1222 vaccination.

CDR3 DNA: TGCGCCAGCAGCCAATATGGGGCGTCGGGCTCTGGAAACACCATATATTTT. This gives the protein CASSQYGASGSGNTIYF. The chain has TRBV4-3 and TRBJ1-3; perhaps TRBD1 as D (5 bases). In germline, CDR1 is LGHNA, CDR2 YSLEER. Trimming took off 2 bases at V and 0 bases at J, with 14 bases between the two ends. The CDR3 extends over 17 amino acids.